A single T cell receptor (beta chain) is shown here with its context. Antigen specificity is unknown. The time point denotes: cycle 4 day 1 (C4D1), after around six weeks of nivolumab. Relapse was seen in all patients after autologous stem cell transplantation, and brentuximab vedotin exposure was variable. Applied to thawed PBMCs, magnetic negative selection was the method used to isolate CD8+ T cells. This sample was included in a study of PD-1 blockade in classical Hodgkin lymphoma. General study results and limits: Unlike CD8+ TCR diversity, which did not rise significantly by C4D1, CD4+ TCR diversity did.

The CDR3 spans 16 residues. The V and J ends lost 6 bases and 4 bases, in that order; junction bases with no gene match: 5. Germline V gene data show CDR1 as ENHRY and CDR2 as SYGVKD. The repertoire was sequenced with immunoSEQ multiplex PCR; TCRdb's copy has only in-frame clones and lacks some. The repertoire has about 6,800 clones, about 62% of them found once; the top ten carry about a tenth. Sequences were derived from CD8+ T cells from blood, sampled before the fourth cycle of nivolumab. The chain joins TRBV10-3 to TRBJ2-1; 14 nucleotides agree with TRBD2. The source of this sequence is a human donor with classical Hodgkin lymphoma. In nucleotides, the CDR3 is TGTGCCATCAGCTCGGGACTAGCGGGGGAATACAATGAGCAGTTCTTC. Its translation: CAISSGLAGEYNEQFF.